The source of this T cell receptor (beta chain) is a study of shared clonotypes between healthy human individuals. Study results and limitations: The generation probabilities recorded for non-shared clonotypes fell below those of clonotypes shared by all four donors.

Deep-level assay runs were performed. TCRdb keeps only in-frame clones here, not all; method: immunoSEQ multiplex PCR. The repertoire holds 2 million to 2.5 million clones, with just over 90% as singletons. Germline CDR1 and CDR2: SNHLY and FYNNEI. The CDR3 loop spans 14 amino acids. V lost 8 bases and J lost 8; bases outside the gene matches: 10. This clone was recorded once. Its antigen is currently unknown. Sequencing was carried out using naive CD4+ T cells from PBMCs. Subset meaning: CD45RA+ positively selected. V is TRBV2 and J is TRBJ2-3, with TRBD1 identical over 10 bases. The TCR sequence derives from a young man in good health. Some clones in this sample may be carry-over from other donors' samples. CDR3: CASGRGQGPTTQYF. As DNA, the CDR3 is TGTGCCAGCGGCCGGGGACAGGGGCCTACTACGCAGTATTTT.